The clone carrying this TCR beta chain was picked up a small number of times. The data were taken from a study of early T cells in non-severe SARS-CoV-2 infection. The overall study: The sequenced material was bulk RNA from unsorted whole blood, and its chains were unpaired.

Attachment of unique molecular identifiers to individual cDNA molecules was performed. TCRdb called the 5' RACE reads again in MiXCR, with one record for every CDR3 protein. There are 25,000 to 30,000 distinct CDR3 sequences in the sample; approximately 5.4% occur only once, and 0.92% lies in the top ten. V lost 4 bases and J 3 bases, leaving 19 bases between the germline ends. Germline V gives CDR1 SGHVS, CDR2 FNYEAQ. There are 16 residues in the CDR3. The sequence was collected from an adult who was a healthcare worker with PCR-confirmed SARS-CoV-2 infection or an uninfected control (not recorded which). What was sequenced was whole blood. The chain joins TRBV7-6 to TRBJ2-7; tentatively, D is TRBD1 (8 bases). The CDR3 coding sequence is TGTGCCAGCAGCTCTCCCAGGACAGGGAGGGTCTACGAGCAGTACTTC. This codes for CASSSPRTGRVYEQYF.